The present T cell receptor (beta chain) was sequenced within a study of T-cell reconstitution after alpha-beta-depleted transplantation in children listed by TCRdb under 2016. As for the study more broadly: T-cell immune reconstitution after TCRalphabeta/CD19-depleted allogeneic hematopoietic cell transplantation in children was quantitatively tracked in the study by means of TCR repertoire profiling. Results and caveats for the whole study, not just this receptor: Over the following months the frequencies of hyperexpanded clones went down, and after one year T-cell counts and TCRbeta diversity were mostly credited to newly produced T cells. Apparently early alphabetaT-cell count recovery about two months after transplant reportedly relied on only several hundred rapidly expanded clones derived from non-depleted graft cells. The high TCRbeta diversity at day 60 in some patients was ascribed to recipient T cells and intrathymic progenitors that had survived conditioning.

The sample's treatment or condition label is to be understood as: allogeneic hematopoietic cell transplantation with graft depleted of TCRalphabeta T cells and CD19 B cells. The transplant recipients were children given TCRalphabeta/CD19-depleted allogeneic hematopoietic cell grafts. Concerning this clonotype: The specificity of this receptor is unknown. Base qualities are missing; no much larger clone stands one base away.

Library generation was performed with PCR. Instrument on record: Illumina HiSeq 2500. TCR library preparation used molecular barcoding, with unique molecular identifiers applied to normalize quantification of the TCRbeta repertoire. TCRdb handled the public reads itself, with Q25 trimming in fastp and clone calling in MiXCR, and kept productive beta chains. When rows share a CDR3 protein, they turn into one entry using the most common DNA and genes. The sample table contains 250,000 to 300,000 distinct CDR3 sequences; only one count was recorded for around 7.1% of them. The ten largest clonotypes hold around 9.8% of the sample. Relative to germline, V is 8 bases shorter and J is 2 bases shorter, with 36 bases between their ends. The germline V gene (reference sequence) supplies CDR1 DFQATT and CDR2 SNEGSKA. Spanning cysteine to phenylalanine, the CDR3 consists of 21 amino acids. Only CDR3 DNA is held: 63 bases, read in frame from base 1.

This TCR was recovered from a female patient between 2 and 15 years old who had a stem cell transplant for Fanconi anemia, so the T cells may come from the graft donor. The sequence joins TRBV20-1 to TRBJ2-2; TRBD1 is a weak D gene call, 6 bases matching. The sample consisted of peripheral blood, taken 360 days after TCRalphabeta/CD19-depleted stem cell transplant. The DNA sequence is as follows: TGCAGTCCCTACAGATTTAATCCGGGACATACCCTTAGCTCTAACACCGGGGAGCTGTTTTTT. Its translation is CSPYRFNPGHTLSSNTGELFF.